Here is one T cell receptor (beta chain) with its context. Its antigen is not known. This entry belongs to a study of beta chain features in type 1 diabetes. The overall study: Investigators examined 107,917,701 sorted cells across all samples.

Notes on the study in general: A moderate, significant TCRB CDR3 shortening appeared in type 1 diabetes across four CD4+ subsets. The question left open here concerned HLA type influencing TCRB rearrangement.

Expressed TCRB transcripts got sequenced, as all isolated RNA was reverse transcribed. TCRdb's copy holds only in-frame clones and misses some; the assay was immunoSEQ multiplex PCR. The sample shows a few hundred thousand clones, around 24% of them seen only once. The TCR sequence derives from a woman aged 25 to 45 with type 1 diabetes. Sequences were obtained from naive CD4+ T cells from blood.

CDR3 residues: CASSAPGQTSTDTQYF. The DNA for the CDR3 is TGTGCCAGCAGCGCCCCGGGACAAACTAGCACAGATACGCAGTATTTT. The rearrangement uses TRBV9 and TRBJ2-3; D possibly corresponds to TRBD1 (6 bases). Germline V gene lookup returns CDR1 SGDLS and CDR2 YYNGEE. The CDR3 extends over 16 amino acids. The germline V and J ends were trimmed by 3 bases and 0 bases, with 14 bases remaining between them.